This T cell receptor (beta chain) emerged from a study of siplizumab effects on memory and regulatory T cells. Study conclusions and caveats: Siplizumab significantly brought down the alloreactive sequences that trace back to unstimulated CD4+ memory cells.

Some clones are missing from TCRdb's copy, which holds only in-frame ones; the method was immunoSEQ multiplex PCR. This sample yields roughly 100,000 clones, of which about 90% are seen a single time; around 1.1% belongs to the top ten. As regards this clone: Its antigen is as yet unknown.

What was sequenced was CD4+ T cells sorted from blood. The receptor's source is a human donor in good health.

The CDR3 coding sequence is TGTGCCAGCAGTTGGAGGACTGACAATGAGCAGTTCTTC. Protein sequence: CASSWRTDNEQFF. The V call is TRBV6-6, the J call TRBJ2-1; D is perhaps TRBD2 (5 bases). CDR3 length: 13 residues. Germline CDR1 is MNHNY and CDR2 is SVGAGI (reference sequence). Trimming cost V 4 bases and J 5 bases, with 9 bases left between them.